These 7 T cell receptor beta chains originate from one sample sequenced in a study of blood T cell repertoires in COVID-19. The protocol was immunoSEQ multiplex PCR, while the TCRdb copy is restricted to in-frame clones and leaves out a portion. The sample consists of about 49,000 clones, roughly 84% of them appearing once. Sequencing used peripheral blood. These receptors were obtained from a man in his fifties or sixties with acute or convalescent COVID-19.

The rearrangement links TRBV4-3 to TRBJ2-7, with 9 bases identical to TRBD1. In germline, CDR1 is LGHNA, CDR2 YSLEER. The V segment lost 4 bases and the J segment 2 bases; nucleotides outside the gene matches: 0. This CDR3 is 13 amino acids long. The CDR3 loop reads CASSRDRAYEQYF. CDR3 nucleotide sequence: TGCGCCAGCAGCCGGGACAGGGCCTACGAGCAGTACTTC.

V is TRBV29-1 and J is TRBJ2-2; 11 bases map to TRBD2. There are 17 residues in the CDR3. V gave up 1 base and J gave up 0 bases; unmatched junction bases: 4. Germline V lookup: CDR1 SQVTM, CDR2 ANQGSEA. This CDR3 reads CSVEGLAGGSNTGELFF. Here the CDR3 DNA reads TGCAGCGTTGAAGGGCTAGCGGGGGGTTCGAACACCGGGGAGCTGTTTTTT.

The chain carries TRBV28 and TRBJ2-7, with 10 bases fitting TRBD1. Losses at the gene ends were 6 bases for V and 5 bases for J; bases not matched to a gene: 7. The CDR3 covers 14 residues. The V gene's germline CDR1 is MDHEN and CDR2 SYDVKM. This CDR3 reads CASSWTGGWNEQYF. The CDR3 nucleotides read TGTGCCAGCAGCTGGACAGGGGGTTGGAACGAGCAGTACTTC.

The chain recombines TRBV28 with TRBJ1-2; TRBD1 aligns across 8 bases. V was clipped by 5 bases and J by 0 bases; unmatched bases: 11. The CDR3 covers 17 residues. The germline V gene encodes CDR1 MDHEN and CDR2 SYDVKM. CDR3 region: CASSGLSDRGPNYGYTF. CDR3 nucleotides: TGTGCCAGCAGTGGGTTGAGTGACAGGGGTCCTAACTATGGCTACACCTTC.

This clone was seen only once. This sequence joins TRBV9 and TRBJ2-3; TRBD2 aligns across 7 bases. The CDR3 is made up of 19 amino acids. CDR1 SGDLS and CDR2 YYNGEE come from the germline V gene. The V segment lost 0 bases and the J segment 2 bases; nucleotides outside the gene matches: 15. The CDR3 loop reads CASSVEKGGSRRNTDTQYF. The DNA of the CDR3 is TGTGCCAGCAGCGTAGAGAAGGGAGGGAGCCGTCGAAACACAGATACGCAGTATTTT.

The V call is TRBV27, the J call TRBJ2-7, with TRBD2 matching over 7 bases. Germline CDR1 is MNHEY and CDR2 is SMNVEV (reference sequence). CDR3 length equals 16 residues. After removal of 2 bases from V and 0 bases from J, the junction contained 7 bases not matched to a gene. CDR3 nucleotide sequence: TGTGCCAGCAGTTTAAAAGGAGCGGGGACCTCCTACGAGCAGTACTTC. Protein product: CASSLKGAGTSYEQYF.

The rearrangement joins TRBV4-1 to TRBJ1-6; no reliable D call. This CDR3 spans 12 amino acids. Germline values: CDR1 MGHRA, CDR2 YSYEKL. Trimming shortened V by 0 bases and J by 9 bases, and 3 bases separated the two germline ends. The CDR3 region is CASSQDRSPLHF. The CDR3 nucleotides are TGCGCCAGCAGCCAAGATCGTTCACCCCTCCACTTT.